Listed below are T cell receptor beta chains from one sample, sequenced in a study of OX40 agonist ivuxolimab in advanced cancers. Clones were read by immunoSEQ multiplex PCR, and TCRdb kept only the in-frame ones, dropping some. This repertoire shows fewer than 65,000 clones, roughly 85% found once; its top ten account for approximately 1.1%. This specimen was CD4+ or CD8+ T cells sorted from blood, taken in a trial of the OX40 agonist ivuxolimab. The receptors shown here come from an adult with an advanced solid tumor such as melanoma, head and neck, liver or kidney cancer. The CDR3 runs from the conserved cysteine through the conserved F or W. D genes are given only for firm matches. Only part of the rows carry a size: once, few, many, or a class if the clone is expanded.

j_call | d_call | clone_size | v_call | cdr3_aa | cdr3_nt
TRBJ1-1 | - | - | TRBV28 | CASTLPTGMNTEAFF | TGTGCCAGCACCCTCCCCACAGGGATGAACACTGAAGCTTTCTTT
TRBJ1-5 | - | - | TRBV5-1 | CASSLVGGGQPQHF | TGCGCCAGCAGCTTGGTGGGAGGAGGTCAGCCCCAGCATTTT
TRBJ2-7 | - | - | TRBV5-1 | CASSLGGGGEQYF | TGCGCCAGCAGCTTGGGAGGGGGAGGAGAGCAGTACTTC
TRBJ2-7 | TRBD1 | - | TRBV6-1 | CASSRDRDDYEQYF | TGTGCCAGCAGTCGGGACAGGGATGACTACGAGCAGTACTTC
TRBJ1-5 | - | - | TRBV11-2 | CASSLGGSSQPQHF | TGTGCCAGCAGCTTAGGGGGGTCCAGTCAGCCCCAGCATTTT
TRBJ2-2 | - | - | TRBV7-9 | CASSLSRGELFF | TGTGCCAGCAGCTTATCGAGGGGGGAGCTGTTTTTT
TRBJ2-1 | - | - | TRBV7-2 | CASSWPHLPEQFF | TGTGCCAGCAGCTGGCCCCATTTGCCTGAGCAGTTCTTC
TRBJ1-1 | - | - | TRBV2 | CASKVEGTTEAFF | TGTGCCAGCAAGGTAGAGGGGACCACTGAAGCTTTCTTT
TRBJ2-1 | - | - | TRBV5-6 | CASSSLTSSNEQFF | TGTGCCAGCAGCTCGTTGACTAGTTCCAATGAGCAGTTCTTC
TRBJ1-4 | - | - | TRBV30 | CASDLGTTNEKLFF | TGTGCCTCCGACTTAGGGACAACTAATGAAAAACTGTTTTTT
TRBJ2-5 | TRBD1 | - | TRBV5-1 | CASSTGPGQGAETQYF | TGCGCCAGCAGCACTGGACCCGGGCAGGGGGCAGAGACCCAGTACTTC
TRBJ2-3 | TRBD2 | few | TRBV18 | CASSNGLAGGTDTQYF | TGTGCCAGCTCAAACGGACTAGCGGGAGGCACAGATACGCAGTATTTT
TRBJ2-7 | TRBD2 | - | TRBV7-9 | CASSHSGGRALEQYF | TGTGCCAGCAGCCACTCTGGCGGGAGGGCTCTGGAGCAGTACTTC
TRBJ1-3 | - | - | TRBV5-1 | CASSLGTSGNTIYF | TGCGCCAGCAGCTTGGGGACCTCTGGAAACACCATATATTTT
TRBJ2-2 | TRBD2 | - | TRBV19 | CASRTGGTQKAGELFF | TGTGCCAGCAGAACCGGGGGGACCCAAAAAGCCGGGGAGCTGTTTTTT
TRBJ1-2 | - | once | TRBV6-5 | CASSYDGTYGYTF | TGTGCCAGCAGTTATGACGGCACCTATGGCTACACCTTC
TRBJ1-2 | TRBD1 | - | TRBV7-8 | CASSLRLDRGWDGYTF | TGTGCCAGCAGCTTACGCCTGGACAGGGGGTGGGATGGCTACACCTTC
TRBJ1-6 | - | - | TRBV5-6 | CASSGLQGTDSPLHF | TGTGCCAGCAGCGGGTTACAGGGAACCGATTCACCCCTCCACTTT
TRBJ2-3 | TRBD2 | - | TRBV14 | CASSQVIAGTQYF | TGTGCCAGCAGCCAAGTAATAGCGGGTACGCAGTATTTT
TRBJ1-1 | - | few | TRBV5-4 | CASSLGTANTEAFF | TGTGCCAGCAGCTTGGGGACAGCGAACACTGAAGCTTTCTTT
TRBJ2-1 | - | - | TRBV29-1 | CSVESPSSYNEQFF | TGCAGCGTTGAGTCTCCTAGCTCCTACAATGAGCAGTTCTTC
TRBJ2-1 | TRBD2 | few | TRBV10-3 | CAINSGSSYNEQFF | TGTGCCATCAACAGCGGGAGCTCCTACAATGAGCAGTTCTTC
TRBJ2-6 | - | - | TRBV27 | CASFASGANVLTF | TGTGCCAGCTTCGCCTCTGGGGCCAACGTCCTGACTTTC
TRBJ2-7 | - | - | TRBV2 | CASSTTNSYEQYF | TGTGCCAGCAGCACGACTAATTCCTACGAGCAGTACTTC
TRBJ2-3 | - | - | TRBV10-3 | CAISDGGTGDTQYF | TGTGCCATCAGTGATGGTGGGACCGGAGATACGCAGTATTTT
TRBJ1-1 | - | - | TRBV6-5 | CASSASGPSTEAFF | TGTGCCAGCAGTGCGTCAGGACCATCCACTGAAGCTTTCTTT
TRBJ1-2 | TRBD1 | - | TRBV7-9 | CASSLTGKGDYGYTF | TGTGCCAGCAGCTTGACAGGGAAGGGGGACTATGGCTACACCTTC
TRBJ2-5 | TRBD1 | - | TRBV10-2 | CASSEDRGGTQYF | TGCGCCAGCAGTGAGGACAGGGGTGGGACCCAGTACTTC
TRBJ1-1 | TRBD1 | - | TRBV6-1 | CASTLGQGGGTEAFF | TGTGCCAGCACCCTCGGACAGGGGGGGGGCACTGAAGCTTTCTTT
TRBJ2-7 | TRBD2 | - | TRBV19 | CARNPTSTHEQYF | TGTGCCAGAAACCCGACTAGCACCCACGAGCAGTACTTC
TRBJ2-2 | - | - | TRBV5-1 | CASSLERGAGPSNTGELFF | TGCGCCAGCAGCTTGGAACGCGGGGCAGGGCCTTCGAACACCGGGGAGCTGTTTTTT
TRBJ1-1 | - | - | TRBV7-8 | CASSLAARANTEAFF | TGTGCCAGCAGCTTAGCGGCCCGGGCTAACACTGAAGCTTTCTTT
TRBJ2-2 | TRBD2 | - | TRBV2 | CASSYNSGSVAGELFF | TGTGCCAGCAGCTACAATAGCGGGAGTGTTGCCGGGGAGCTGTTTTTT
TRBJ2-5 | - | - | TRBV12-5 | CASAVGVGGLQETQYF | TGTGCTAGTGCCGTGGGGGTTGGGGGTCTCCAAGAGACCCAGTACTTC
TRBJ2-2 | - | few | TRBV5-1 | CASSSGSGNTGELFF | TGCGCCAGCAGCTCAGGGTCCGGTAACACCGGGGAGCTGTTTTTT
TRBJ2-6 | - | few | TRBV14 | CASSLQFSGANVLTF | TGTGCCAGCAGCCTCCAATTCTCTGGGGCCAACGTCCTGACTTTC
TRBJ1-6 | TRBD1 | - | TRBV27 | CASSLSPGQSNSPLHF | TGTGCCAGCAGTTTATCCCCGGGACAGTCTAATTCACCCCTCCACTTT
TRBJ1-1 | - | - | TRBV6-6 | CASSYPGHMNTEAFF | TGTGCCAGCAGTTACCCGGGACATATGAACACTGAAGCTTTCTTT
TRBJ1-2 | TRBD1 | - | TRBV19 | CASQDRDYGYTF | TGTGCCAGTCAGGACAGGGACTATGGCTACACCTTC
TRBJ2-5 | - | - | TRBV15 | CATSIRHQETQYF | TGTGCCACCAGCATTCGACACCAAGAGACCCAGTACTTC
TRBJ1-6 | TRBD1 | - | TRBV6-1 | CASSEAGQGRYSPLHF | TGTGCCAGCAGTGAAGCGGGACAGGGGCGCTATTCACCCCTCCACTTT
TRBJ2-5 | - | - | TRBV28 | CASSGTTGFGAQYF | TGTGCCAGCAGTGGGACCACCGGGTTCGGTGCCCAGTACTTC
TRBJ2-3 | TRBD2 | - | TRBV4-2 | CASSQDLLAESTDTQYF | TGTGCCAGCAGCCAAGATCTGCTAGCGGAAAGCACAGATACGCAGTATTTT
TRBJ2-7 | TRBD1 | - | TRBV6-6 | CASSYGTGSSYEQYF | TGTGCCAGCAGTTACGGGACAGGGAGCTCCTACGAGCAGTACTTC
TRBJ1-1 | - | - | TRBV10-3 | CAARTLGDDEAFF | TGTGCCGCCCGGACATTGGGCGACGATGAAGCTTTCTTT
TRBJ2-3 | - | - | TRBV5-6 | CASSPPYGTDTQYF | TGTGCCAGCAGCCCCCCCTATGGGACAGATACGCAGTATTTT
TRBJ2-5 | TRBD1 | - | TRBV5-6 | CASSLPQGARQETQYF | TGTGCCAGCAGCTTGCCGCAGGGGGCGCGCCAAGAGACCCAGTACTTC
TRBJ2-5 | TRBD2 | - | TRBV30 | CAWSLAARETQYF | TGTGCCTGGAGTCTAGCGGCCCGAGAGACCCAGTACTTC
TRBJ2-1 | - | - | TRBV10-3 | CAISGGTEYNEQFF | TGTGCCATCAGTGGGGGGACTGAGTACAATGAGCAGTTCTTC
TRBJ1-2 | - | - | TRBV19 | CASSERGVANYGYTF | TGTGCCAGTAGCGAGAGAGGGGTAGCTAACTATGGCTACACCTTC
TRBJ2-1 | - | - | TRBV10-3 | CAISVLETYNEQFF | TGTGCCATCAGTGTGCTGGAAACCTACAATGAGCAGTTCTTC
TRBJ2-5 | TRBD1 | - | TRBV6-1 | CASRKQGGETQYF | TGTGCCAGCAGAAAACAGGGGGGTGAGACCCAGTACTTC
TRBJ1-5 | TRBD1 | - | TRBV19 | CASSFGQDNQPQHF | TGTGCCAGTAGTTTCGGACAGGATAATCAGCCCCAGCATTTT
TRBJ1-1 | - | - | TRBV6-5 | CASKIRDTEAFF | TGTGCCAGCAAAATCCGGGACACTGAAGCTTTCTTT
TRBJ1-3 | - | - | TRBV30 | CAWSAYSGNTIYF | TGTGCCTGGAGTGCATACTCTGGAAACACCATATATTTT
TRBJ1-1 | - | - | TRBV28 | CASSWHGGSNTEAFF | TGTGCCAGCAGTTGGCATGGGGGGTCGAACACTGAAGCTTTCTTT
TRBJ1-3 | - | - | TRBV9 | CASSVGPEGNTIYF | TGTGCCAGCAGCGTAGGTCCCGAGGGAAACACCATATATTTT